A selection of T cell receptor beta chains follows, all from one sample in a study of T-cell memory formation after mild COVID-19. TCRdb re-analysed the 5' RACE reads in MiXCR, keeping a single row per CDR3 protein. The sample includes a few hundred thousand distinct CDR3 sequences, approximately 15% of them seen just once. The sequencing input was PBMCs or a T cell subset sorted from them (not recorded which). The receptors were sampled from a man aged 18-30 years who had mild COVID-19 (a few samples of this study predate the infection). Cell type and time point are not known. The CDR3 runs from the conserved cysteine through the conserved F or W. The D gene is left open where the match is weak. The listing skips clone size in some rows; elsewhere it reads once, few, many or a size class.

CDR3	DNA	J	D	V	size
CASSSSGTGDIQYF	TGTGCCAGCAGCTCTTCCGGGACAGGGGACATTCAGTACTTC	TRBJ2-4	TRBD1	TRBV7-9	.
CASSSRDRGYNEQFF	TGTGCCAGCAGCAGCCGGGACAGGGGATACAATGAGCAGTTCTTC	TRBJ2-1	TRBD1	TRBV9	.
CASTRDMKYNEQFF	TGTGCCAGCACGCGGGACATGAAATACAATGAGCAGTTCTTC	TRBJ2-1	.	TRBV27	.
CASSSGDSSYEQYF	TGCGCCAGCAGCTCGGGGGACAGCTCCTACGAGCAGTACTTC	TRBJ2-7	.	TRBV5-1	few
CASSLDPKNIQYF	TGTGCCAGCAGCTTAGATCCAAAAAACATTCAGTACTTC	TRBJ2-4	.	TRBV11-2	.
CASSEGKGGGTDTQYF	TGTGCCAGCAGTGAAGGGAAAGGGGGTGGCACAGATACGCAGTATTTT	TRBJ2-3	.	TRBV2	few
CASSLRGAETQYF	TGTGCCAGCAGCTTACGGGGTGCAGAGACCCAGTACTTC	TRBJ2-5	.	TRBV5-6	.
CASSAPQGNGYTF	TGCGCCAGCAGTGCCCCACAGGGGAATGGCTACACCTTC	TRBJ1-2	TRBD1	TRBV10-2	.
CSGLVTGELFF	TGCAGCGGCCTTGTCACCGGGGAGCTGTTTTTT	TRBJ2-2	.	TRBV29-1	few
CASSSSGTPTGELFF	TGTGCCAGCAGCTCCTCCGGGACTCCGACCGGGGAGCTGTTTTTT	TRBJ2-2	.	TRBV7-3	few
CASSITTADTQYF	TGTGCCAGCAGCATAACCACAGCAGATACGCAGTATTTT	TRBJ2-3	.	TRBV27	few
CASSPPGGLFNEQFF	TGTGCCAGCTCACCACCGGGGGGGCTGTTCAATGAGCAGTTCTTC	TRBJ2-1	.	TRBV18	.
CATSRSGGQVDGYTF	TGTGCCACCAGCAGATCGGGAGGACAGGTTGATGGCTACACCTTC	TRBJ1-2	TRBD1	TRBV15	.
CASSSQVLSTNEKLFF	TGTGCCAGCAGTTCACAGGTCCTCTCAACTAATGAAAAACTGTTTTTT	TRBJ1-4	.	TRBV12-3/TRBV12-4	.
CASSQPGGRRRSTDTQYF	TGCGCCAGCAGCCAACCGGGGGGGCGCCGGAGAAGCACAGATACGCAGTATTTT	TRBJ2-3	TRBD2	TRBV4-1	few
CASSFQGIPSGANVLTF	TGTGCCAGCAGTTTTCAGGGAATTCCCTCTGGGGCCAACGTCCTGACTTTC	TRBJ2-6	.	TRBV6-5	few
CASSLRVDYGYTF	TGTGCCAGCAGTTTAAGGGTTGACTATGGCTACACCTTC	TRBJ1-2	.	TRBV28	.
CSAFEQPGTSFVHEQFF	TGCAGTGCTTTCGAACAGCCCGGGACTAGTTTTGTCCATGAGCAGTTCTTC	TRBJ2-1	TRBD2	TRBV20-1	few
CASSYGSHQETQYF	TGTGCCAGCAGTTACGGGTCTCATCAAGAGACCCAGTACTTC	TRBJ2-5	.	TRBV6-2/TRBV6-3	few
CASKGRGRETQYF	TGTGCCAGCAAGGGCAGGGGGCGGGAGACCCAGTACTTC	TRBJ2-5	TRBD1	TRBV2	.
CASSWARESNQPQHF	TGTGCCAGCAGTTGGGCCAGGGAGAGCAATCAGCCCCAGCATTTT	TRBJ1-5	.	TRBV6-6	.
CASTQYNEQFF	TGTGCCAGCACCCAGTACAATGAGCAGTTCTTC	TRBJ2-1	.	TRBV6-2/TRBV6-3	many
CASRGLAGGPDEQFF	TGTGCCAGCAGGGGATTAGCGGGAGGGCCCGATGAGCAGTTCTTC	TRBJ2-1	TRBD2	TRBV12-3/TRBV12-4	.
CASSFVTEAFF	TGTGCCAGCAGTTTTGTCACTGAAGCTTTCTTT	TRBJ1-1	.	TRBV12-3/TRBV12-4	.
CASSLVQGSSPLHF	TGTGCCAGCAGCTTAGTACAGGGCTCATCACCCCTCCACTTT	TRBJ1-6	.	TRBV7-9	.
CAAGRLNTEAFF	TGTGCCGCAGGGCGATTAAACACTGAAGCTTTCTTT	TRBJ1-1	.	TRBV7-2	.
CASSRGLGGGRYTGELFF	TGTGCCAGCAGCCGGGGACTGGGCGGGGGCCGATACACCGGGGAGCTGTTTTTT	TRBJ2-2	.	TRBV7-2	.
CSASPIGEAADTQYF	TGCAGTGCTAGTCCCATCGGGGAGGCCGCAGATACGCAGTATTTT	TRBJ2-3	.	TRBV20-1	few
CASSVGAGGRGTEAFF	TGTGCCAGCAGCGTAGGGGCAGGGGGTCGAGGAACTGAAGCTTTCTTT	TRBJ1-1	TRBD1	TRBV9	.
CASSSTGQGTEAFF	TGTGCCAGCAGCTCAACAGGGCAGGGGACTGAAGCTTTCTTT	TRBJ1-1	.	TRBV7-8	few
CASSASQGLSAQYF	TGTGCCAGCAGCGCCAGTCAGGGGCTCTCGGCGCAGTATTTT	TRBJ2-3	.	TRBV7-3	few
CSANPGGPSYGYTF	TGCAGTGCTAACCCCGGGGGCCCTAGCTATGGCTACACCTTC	TRBJ1-2	.	TRBV20-1	once